What follows describes a single T cell receptor (beta chain). Its specificity is unknown. These data belong to a study of cytomegalovirus exposure and HLA in healthy donors. Study conclusions and caveats: In a later analysis, parvovirus B19, influenza, CMV and Epstein-Barr virus appeared linked to several top co-occurrence clusters. Later analysis identified a missense DCLRE1C variant that was linked to TCR beta V- and J-gene trimming.

PCR primers comprised 60 Vbeta and 13 Jbeta primers. TCRdb's table, derived via immunoSEQ multiplex PCR, lists solely in-frame clones and lacks some. The sample comprises roughly 190,000 clones, 84% of which are singletons, and about 2.4% rests with the top ten. V lost 5 bases and J lost 5, with 12 bases in between. Germline assignment: CDR1 SNHLY and CDR2 FYNNEI. The CDR3 loop spans 13 amino acids. In nominal health when sampled, donors likely had unrecorded immune exposures nonetheless. The sequenced material came from PBMCs. J is TRBJ1-1 and V is TRBV2; D not resolved. The receptor's source is a woman aged 45-60 years in good health and CMV-seropositive. In DNA, the CDR3 is TGTGCCAGCAGTCCGGCTTTGAGGACTGAAGCTTTCTTT. Amino acid sequence: CASSPALRTEAFF.